The clone carrying this TCR beta chain was picked up a small number of times. Its antigen remains unidentified. Trimming removed 0 bases from V and 0 bases from J, with 12 bases in between. Germline V CDR1 and CDR2: LGHNA, YNFKEQ. CDR3 length equals 16 residues. This entry belongs to a study of early T cells in non-severe SARS-CoV-2 infection. Study background: Sequenced material consisted of bulk RNA (from unsorted whole blood), and chains were unpaired.

Each single cDNA molecule received a unique molecular identifier. TCRdb reprocessed the 5' RACE reads with MiXCR, giving one entry per CDR3 protein. The sample records about 110,000 distinct CDR3 sequences, around 10% being singletons. Findings of the study overall: VDJdb-based annotation leaned toward anti-spike CD8 responses and missed private and CD4 specificities.

The rearrangement uses TRBV4-2 and TRBJ2-7; no clear D. The sequencing sample was made of whole blood. This TCR was recovered from an adult who was a healthcare worker with PCR-confirmed SARS-CoV-2 infection or an uninfected control (not recorded which). CDR3 in DNA: TGTGCCAGCAGCCAAGACGGCACCGCTGGCTCCTACGAGCAGTACTTC. Translated, it gives CASSQDGTAGSYEQYF.